The entry that follows covers one TCR beta chain sequence. There is no known antigen for this receptor. Per-base quality was not reported, and no clone a single base away is much larger than it. Each collaborating institution followed its own protocols to collect whole blood in K2EDTA tubes. For TCRbeta analysis, collaborators shipped samples as frozen whole blood, isolated PBMCs, or DNA extracted from either of those sample types. V is cut back by 6 bases and J by 8 bases, with 10 bases in the junction unmatched. The CDR3 starts with the cysteine, ends with the phenylalanine, and has 14 residues. Of the read, only the CDR3 DNA is kept; its 42 bases are in frame from base 1. The germline V gene yields SNHLY for CDR1 and FYNNEI for CDR2. TCRbeta CDR3 regions were amplified from genomic DNA using the immunoSEQ Assay, a bias-controlled multiplex PCR. The published analysis was carried out like this. The number of nucleated cells in each sample was estimated from the amplification of reference gene primers within the assay. Sequence reads were collapsed and filtered to measure the absolute abundance of every unique TCRbeta CDR3 rearrangement. Productive Simpson clonality was computed per sample as the square root of Simpson's diversity index over productive rearrangements. Drawn from immuneACCESS, this table holds only the in-frame rearrangements with V and J called that TCRdb kept. Clones are partly lost; checked studies trace under half to an unresolved V gene and leave the rest unexplained. V and J calls plus clone size are reproduced from that table; the DNA served to infer D and trimming. This sample lists roughly 110,000 clones; 84% were detected once. 4% to 5.5% of the sample lies in the top ten.

The data were taken from a study of blood T cell repertoires in COVID-19 (dated by TCRdb to 2018 to 2021). Broadly, across the study: The collaborator samples originated in the United States, Italy and Spain and spanned the acute and convalescent phases of COVID-19. The prospective study material was composed of cDNA or gDNA derived from T cells, B-cell-depleted T cells, or PBMCs. The dataset comprised deeply sampled blood TCRbeta repertoires from subjects exposed to, actively infected with, or recovered from COVID-19. The repertoires were released in a freely available public database intended as a resource for research on the immune response to SARS-CoV-2. Samples were obtained from the ongoing ImmuneRACE study (first 160 participants) and from about 1,300 subjects provided by 6 global collaborators. Nearly every sample came with metadata listing a de-identified subject ID, COVID-19 status, age in years and sex. Where available, HLA class I and class II types were obtained from metadata supplied by the sample provider rather than from assay-based typing. What the authors observed across the whole study: The amount of clinical and demographic metadata varied by source and participant and was provided uncurated.

The chain is made from TRBV2 and TRBJ1-2; the junction holds 9 bases that match TRBD1. Sequenced material: peripheral blood. The clonotype was recovered from a human donor in a cohort sampled during active COVID-19. CDR3 sequence: CASSLLTGGRGYTF. The nucleotides read TGTGCCAGCAGCCTACTCACAGGGGGCCGGGGCTACACCTTC.